This T cell receptor beta chain was obtained from a study of blood T cell repertoires in COVID-19. Assay used: immunoSEQ multiplex PCR; TCRdb lists only in-frame clones, some missing. The data contain about 82,000 clones, around four fifths of them seen just once; the ten biggest clones take up approximately 15%. The sequenced sample consisted of peripheral blood. The receptor's source is a woman aged 55-69 years with acute or convalescent COVID-19.

CDR3 protein: CAISTPSGVYNEQFF. In DNA, the CDR3 is TGTGCCATCAGCACTCCTAGCGGGGTATACAATGAGCAGTTCTTC. The chain combines TRBV10-3 with TRBJ2-1; TRBD2 agrees at 9 bases. V was pared by 6 bases and J by 4 bases, with 7 bases of the junction left unmatched. Germline values: CDR1 ENHRY, CDR2 SYGVKD. The CDR3 has 15 residues.